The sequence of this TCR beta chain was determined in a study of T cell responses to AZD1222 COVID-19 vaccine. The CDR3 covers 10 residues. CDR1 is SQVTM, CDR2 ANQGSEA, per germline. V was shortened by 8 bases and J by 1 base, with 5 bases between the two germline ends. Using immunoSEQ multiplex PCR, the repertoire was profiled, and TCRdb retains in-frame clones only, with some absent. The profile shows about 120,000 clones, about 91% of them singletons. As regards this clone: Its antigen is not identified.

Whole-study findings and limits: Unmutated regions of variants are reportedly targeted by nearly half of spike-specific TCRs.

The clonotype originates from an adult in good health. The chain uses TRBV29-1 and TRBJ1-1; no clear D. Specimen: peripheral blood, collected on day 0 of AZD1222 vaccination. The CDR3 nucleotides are TGCAGCCCGAGGAACACTGAAGCTTTCTTT. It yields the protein CSPRNTEAFF.